This T cell receptor (beta chain) was sequenced in a study of blood T cells in healthy people across ages. Findings and caveats of the study: Roughly linear declines in TCR beta diversity per million T cells occurred with age.

CDR3 size: 14 residues. J was trimmed by 9 bases and V by 6 bases; bases with no gene match: 15. The germline V gene encodes CDR1 DFQATT and CDR2 SNEGSKA (reference sequence). Primers used in a second PCR of about 7 to 11 cycles were a sample-barcoded 5' primer and a J-beta primer mix. TCRdb passed the 5' RACE reads through MiXCR, listing each CDR3 protein once. The repertoire includes about 640,000 distinct CDR3 sequences, roughly 58% of them detected once, and over 30% sits in the top ten. With respect to this clonotype: No antigen is known for it.

This TCR was recovered from a man aged 60-69 years in good health. This chain joins TRBV20-1 and TRBJ2-5, with 8 bases identical to TRBD2. Material for sequencing was blood. DNA of the CDR3: TGCAGTGCCACCGGGGGGGTAGCGGGGTTGCCCCAGTACTTC. Its translation is CSATGGVAGLPQYF.